This T cell receptor (beta chain) derives from a study of blood T cell repertoires in COVID-19 (dated by TCRdb to 2018 to 2020). About the study as a whole: Samples covering the acute and convalescent phases of COVID-19 were provided by collaborators in the United States, Italy and Spain. The material from the prospective study consisted of cDNA or gDNA derived from T cells, B-cell-depleted T cells, or PBMCs. Deeply sampled blood TCRbeta repertoires from subjects exposed to, actively infected with, or recovered from COVID-19 were included in the dataset. The repertoires were released in a freely available public database intended as a resource for research on the immune response to SARS-CoV-2. Samples came from the ongoing ImmuneRACE study (first 160 participants) plus 1,254 subjects from 6 global collaborators. Nearly every sample came with metadata listing a de-identified subject ID, COVID-19 status, age in years and sex. Where available, HLA class I and class II types were obtained from metadata supplied by the sample provider rather than from assay-based typing. The research as a whole found: How much clinical and demographic metadata was included differed by source and by participant, and the metadata was provided uncurated.

TCRbeta CDR3 regions were amplified from genomic DNA using the immunoSEQ Assay, a bias-controlled multiplex PCR. As for the original processing: Nucleated cell counts per sample were estimated from amplification of reference gene primers within the assay. To quantify the absolute abundance of each unique TCRbeta CDR3 rearrangement, sequence reads were collapsed and filtered. Productive Simpson clonality was computed per sample as the square root of Simpson's diversity index over productive rearrangements. TCRdb retrieved this table from immuneACCESS and kept in-frame rearrangements only. Not all clones are present; in checked studies, unresolved V genes account for under half, and no reason is known for the remainder. V and J calls plus clone size are reproduced from that table; the DNA served to infer D and trimming. Here the sample has about 110,000 clones; over 80% occur a single time. The top ten clones comprise 1% to 1.5% of the sample.

The germline V gene provides CDR1 SGHDT and CDR2 YYEEEE. V is clipped by 0 bases and J by 1 base, and the sequence between their germline boundaries is 12 bases long. Including cysteine and phenylalanine, the CDR3 has 16 amino acids. Of all the DNA, just the CDR3 is kept, 48 bases in frame from base 1. As to this clone: Its binding antigen is unknown. No clone much larger than this one lies a single base away; base qualities are absent.

The collaborating institutions used their own protocols to collect whole blood in K2EDTA tubes. Collaborator samples were shipped for TCRbeta analysis as frozen whole blood, isolated PBMCs, or DNA extracted from either sample type. The sequenced sample was peripheral blood. The TCR originated in a woman aged 25 to 39 with acute or convalescent COVID-19. The sequence is built from TRBV5-6 and TRBJ2-3, and perhaps TRBD1 as D gene, on 5 matching bases. The CDR3 is CASSLVGRTRTDTQYF. At the DNA level, the sequence is TGTGCCAGCAGCTTGGTAGGGCGGACACGCACAGATACGCAGTATTTT.